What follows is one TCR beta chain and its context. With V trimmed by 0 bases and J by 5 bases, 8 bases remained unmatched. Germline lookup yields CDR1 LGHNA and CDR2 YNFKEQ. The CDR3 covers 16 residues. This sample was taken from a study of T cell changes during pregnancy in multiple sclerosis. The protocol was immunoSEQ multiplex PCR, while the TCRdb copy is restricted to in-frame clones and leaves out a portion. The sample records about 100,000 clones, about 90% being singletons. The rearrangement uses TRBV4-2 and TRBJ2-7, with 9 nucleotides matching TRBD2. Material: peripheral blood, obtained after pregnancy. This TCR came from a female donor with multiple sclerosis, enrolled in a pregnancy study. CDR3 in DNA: TGTGCCAGCAGCCAAGAGTTTGGCGGGAGGGCTGACGAGCAGTACTTC. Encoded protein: CASSQEFGGRADEQYF.